This T cell receptor beta chain appears in the sequencing data of a study of blood T cells in healthy people across ages. Germline CDR1 reads SGHTA; CDR2 reads FQGNSA. The CDR3 covers 15 residues. In its sample, this clonotype was seen once. Germline is not matched at one junction end, which may reflect a read error. For the second PCR, which ran for about 6 to 11 cycles, a sample-barcoded 5' primer and a J-beta primer mix were used. TCRdb analysed the 5' RACE reads with MiXCR anew, one entry per CDR3 protein. Among 1.5 million to 2 million distinct CDR3 sequences listed, 49% were seen once. The sample consisted of blood. This TCR came from a woman between 35 and 50 years old in good health. The V and J genes are TRBV7-2 and TRBJ2-1; 8 bases map to TRBD2. This CDR3 is CASSLQAGARNGQFF. The DNA for the CDR3 is TGTGCCAGCAGCCTGCAAGCGGGGGCCAGGAATGGGCAGTTCTTC.